One sample yielded the 11 T cell receptor beta chains listed below, sequenced in a study of blood T cell repertoires in COVID-19. TCRdb's copy holds only in-frame clones and misses some; the assay was immunoSEQ multiplex PCR. The sample records 200,000 to 250,000 clones, roughly 75% being singletons. Material: peripheral blood. The receptors stem from a woman in her 70s with acute or convalescent COVID-19.

This chain joins TRBV6-2 or TRBV6-3 and TRBJ2-1; TRBD2 matches at 7 bases. V lost 5 bases to trimming and J lost 2 bases; unmatched junction nucleotides: 6. Germline CDR1 is MNHEY and CDR2 is SVGEGT. This CDR3 spans 15 amino acids. DNA of the CDR3: TGTGCCAGCAGTGACCTAGCGGAGCCCTACAATGAGCAGTTCTTC. Translation gives CASSDLAEPYNEQFF.

The rearrangement uses TRBV7-9 and TRBJ2-5; 9 bases fit TRBD2. V gave up 4 bases and J gave up 5 bases; unmatched junction bases: 2. Germline V gene lookup returns CDR1 SEHNR and CDR2 FQNEAQ (reference sequence). The CDR3 consists of 13 residues. CDR3 region: CASSYSGGETQYF. The CDR3, as DNA: TGTGCCAGCAGCTACAGCGGGGGGGAGACCCAGTACTTC.

The chain is built from TRBV29-1 and TRBJ1-2; 7 nucleotides line up with TRBD1. The germline gives CDR1 SQVTM, CDR2 ANQGSEA. CDR3 length: 11 amino acids. CDR3 protein: CTEHQGDGYTF. The CDR3 region has the DNA TGCACCGAACATCAGGGGGATGGCTACACCTTC.

The rearrangement links TRBV19 to TRBJ1-5; the match to TRBD1 covers 9 bases. CDR3 length: 16 amino acids. CDR1 and CDR2 (germline): LNHDA, SQIVND (reference sequence). The J segment lost 2 bases and the V segment lost 3 bases, leaving 5 bases of the junction unmatched. CDR3 loop: CASSIGTGYGNQPQHF. CDR3 nucleotides: TGTGCCAGTAGTATTGGGACAGGGTATGGCAATCAGCCCCAGCATTTT. Complete variable domain (other parts from reference TRBV19 and TRBJ1-5): DGGITQSPKYLFRKEGQNVTLSCEQNLNHDAMYWYRQDPGQGLRLIYYSQIVNDFQKGDIAEGYSVSREKKESFPLTVTSAQKNPTAFYLCASSIGTGYGNQPQHFGDGTRLSIL.

J is TRBJ2-5 and V is TRBV5-1; 7 bases map to TRBD2. Germline lookup yields CDR1 SGHRS and CDR2 YFSETQ. The J segment lost 9 bases and the V segment lost 4 bases, leaving 18 bases of the junction unmatched. The CDR3 sequence is 16 residues long. The CDR3 DNA reads as TGCGCCAGCAGCCCCCAGGCGGGGACCCGGGGGGTGGCCCAGTACTTC. This gives the protein CASSPQAGTRGVAQYF.

This chain uses TRBV19 with TRBJ1-2, with a tentative D call TRBD1 (5 bases). V was shortened by 5 bases and J by 6 bases, with 13 bases between the two germline ends. Germline loops: CDR1 LNHDA, CDR2 SQIVND (reference sequence). The CDR3 consists of 13 residues. CDR3 amino acids: CASSAATDNGYTF. Here the CDR3 DNA reads TGTGCCAGTAGTGCCGCGACAGATAATGGCTACACCTTC.

Remarks on this clone: The junction departs from the called germline gene at one end, perhaps through a read error. The CDR3 DNA reads TGTGCCAGCAGGACCGGGGGGAGCGGGAACTCCGGGGAGCTGTTTTTT. Amino acid sequence: CASRTGGSGNSGELFF. The V call is TRBV9, the J call TRBJ2-2; 7 bases are shared with TRBD2. The CDR3 has 16 amino acids. Germline loops: CDR1 SGDLS, CDR2 YYNGEE.

The chain has TRBV9 and TRBJ1-6, with 7 bases matching TRBD1. V gave up 0 bases and J gave up 6 bases; unmatched junction bases: 9. This CDR3 contains 17 residues. CDR1 is SGDLS and CDR2 is YYNGEE in the germline V gene. The CDR3 region is CASSVGTGNSINSPLHF. The CDR3 nucleotides read TGTGCCAGCAGCGTAGGGACAGGTAATTCTATTAATTCACCCCTCCACTTT.

CDR3 sequence reads: CASSQHRQVNNSPLHF. The DNA for the CDR3 is TGTGCCAGCAGCCAGCATAGACAGGTCAATAATTCACCCCTCCACTTT. The V and J genes are TRBV3-1 (or the pseudogene TRBV3-2) and TRBJ1-6; D might be TRBD1 (6 bases). The ends were cut back, 3 bases at V and 5 bases at J, with 14 bases in the middle. Germline assignment: CDR1 LGHDT and CDR2 YNNKEL (reference sequence). The CDR3 extends over 16 amino acids.

CDR3 in DNA: TGTGCCAGCACCCAACCAGGGAATGGAAACACCATATATTTT. As protein: CASTQPGNGNTIYF. J is TRBJ1-3 and V is TRBV28; D possibly corresponds to TRBD1 (5 bases). Trimming took off 7 bases at V and 3 bases at J, with 13 bases between the two ends. Germline-derived CDR1 and CDR2 are MDHEN and SYDVKM. The CDR3 runs 14 residues.

The chain couples TRBV7-9 to TRBJ2-1; D gene uncertain. CDR1 is SEHNR and CDR2 is FQNEAQ in the germline V gene (reference sequence). The CDR3 has 19 residues. With 3 bases removed from V and 0 bases from J, the gap between germline ends came to 21 bases. CDR3 sequence (DNA): TGTGCCAGCAGCTTTATTAAGTATTCGCAGTCTAGCTCCTACAATGAGCAGTTCTTC. Amino acids: CASSFIKYSQSSSYNEQFF.